This T cell receptor (beta chain) originates from a study of response to subunit inactivated influenza vaccine. Study-level points and caveats: With each seasonal influenza vaccination, the authors suggested, few new T cells are recruited.

TCRdb re-analysed the RT-PCR reads in MiXCR, keeping a single row per CDR3 protein. The table has 400,000 to 650,000 distinct CDR3 sequences, more than 7% seen once; the top ten hold 13%. This clonotype was detected a few times. Its specificity is not known. The germline gives CDR1 MDHEN, CDR2 SYDVKM. V was clipped by 6 bases and J by 4 bases; unmatched bases: 5. This CDR3 is 16 amino acids long. The starting material was PBMCs from blood, obtained less than 30 months after vaccination. The chain is built from TRBV28 and TRBJ2-1, with TRBD2 matching over 14 bases. This sequence originates from a man in his fifties or sixties who received an inactivated influenza vaccine. The CDR3 sequence: CASRGLAGVTYNEQFF. The CDR3 DNA is TGTGCCAGCAGGGGACTAGCGGGAGTAACGTACAATGAGCAGTTCTTC.